This T cell receptor beta chain is from a study of cytomegalovirus exposure and HLA in healthy donors. Study information: Counted in an early data release were about 85 million unique TCRs from HLA-typed donors.

PCR employed 60 Vbeta and 13 Jbeta primers. Original handling: Among the unique TCR beta chains that a later analysis counted, about 79 million in all, roughly 9.9 million were shared. TCRdb keeps only in-frame clones here, not all; method: immunoSEQ multiplex PCR. The V and J calls and clone size come from that table; D and trimming were worked out from the DNA. The table has roughly 130,000 clones, approximately 61% seen once; the top ten hold roughly 1.6%. The V and J ends lost 6 bases and 7 bases, in that order; junction bases with no gene match: 15. The CDR3 has 16 residues. Germline loops: CDR1 MNHNY, CDR2 SVGAGI (reference sequence). Overall study findings and caveats: Most TCR sequences proved rare, with some public TCRs found in many donors. Later on, analysis showed that most CMV-associated TCR beta chains appeared to be HLA-restricted.

Comment on this clone: What it binds is unknown.

The chain recombines TRBV6-6 with TRBJ1-1; 9 nucleotides match TRBD1. The specimen sequenced was PBMCs. This sequence was found in a man between 25 and 39 years old in good health and CMV-seropositive. The DNA of the CDR3 is TGTGCCAGCAGACCCGGACAGGGGTTTATTGAGGATGAAGCTTTCTTT. This encodes CASRPGQGFIEDEAFF.